This T cell receptor (beta chain) was sequenced for a study of early T cells in non-severe SARS-CoV-2 infection. This clonotype was counted a few times. The germline V gene has CDR1 SGHAT and CDR2 FQNNGV. V was pared by 5 bases and J by 7 bases, with 26 bases between. The CDR3 has 17 amino acids. Unique molecular identifiers were attached to individual cDNA molecules. One entry per CDR3 protein results from TCRdb running MiXCR on the 5' RACE reads. There are about 84,000 distinct CDR3 sequences in the sample; about an eighth occur only once, and less than 3% lies in the top ten. The clonotype originates from an adult who was a healthcare worker with PCR-confirmed SARS-CoV-2 infection or an uninfected control (not recorded which). Sequencing used whole blood. V and J are TRBV11-2 and TRBJ1-1; D is unresolved. The CDR3 here is CASSPLSLRWNVGEAFF. CDR3 nucleotide sequence: TGTGCCAGCAGCCCCCTCTCCTTACGATGGAACGTTGGTGAAGCTTTCTTT.